Listed here are 18 T cell receptor beta chains from one sample, sequenced in a study of blood T cells in healthy people across ages (dated by TCRdb to about 2015). Libraries were made using 5' RACE. Instrument on record: Illumina HiSeq 2500. A second PCR of about 6 to 11 cycles was performed with a sample-barcoded 5' primer and a J-beta primer mix. Using fastp trimming at Q25 and MiXCR clonotype assembly, TCRdb reanalyzed the public sequencing data and kept in-frame beta chains. Rows matching on CDR3 protein sequence are summarized as one entry with the most common DNA and genes. The sample table shows about 780,000 distinct CDR3 sequences, and around a quarter are seen once. The ten largest clones add up to 2.5% to 3.5% of the sample. This same sample was also part of a study on T cells of mothers and their children.

Sequencing was done on a sample of blood. The source is a boy younger than 18 in good health.

V is TRBV4-1 and J is TRBJ1-2; perhaps TRBD1 as D (6 bases). Deletions cut 1 base from V and 6 bases from J, with 15 bases between. The CDR3 runs to 15 residues. Germline loops: CDR1 MGHRA, CDR2 YSYEKL. CDR3 residues: CASSQVVRGIDGYTF. The CDR3 nucleotides are TGCGCCAGCAGCCAAGTTGTCAGGGGAATTGATGGCTACACCTTC.

The chain is built from TRBV5-1 and TRBJ1-1, with 9 positions matching TRBD1. The CDR3 totals 15 residues. J gave up 4 bases and V 0 bases, and 4 bases lay outside the gene matches. Germline assignment: CDR1 SGHRS and CDR2 YFSETQ. CDR3 in DNA: TGCGCCAGCAGCTTGGAGGGACAGGGTAGCACTGAAGCTTTCTTT. It codes for CASSLEGQGSTEAFF.

This clonotype is a singleton in its sample. This chain uses TRBV6-2 or TRBV6-3 with TRBJ2-1; tentative D call: TRBD2 (5 bases). From germline, CDR1 is MNHEY and CDR2 SVGEGT. The CDR3 is made up of 12 amino acids. With 3 bases removed from V and 9 bases from J, the gap between germline ends came to 9 bases. The DNA of the CDR3 is TGTGCCAGCAGTTATCGGGATAGTGAGCAGTTCTTC. It is translated as CASSYRDSEQFF.

CDR3 region: CASSIGLYEQYF. DNA for the CDR3: TGTGCCAGCAGTATTGGACTTTACGAGCAGTACTTC. V gene TRBV12-3 or TRBV12-4 combines with J gene TRBJ2-7; D might be TRBD2 (5 bases). There are 12 residues in the CDR3. The V end lost 5 bases, the J end lost 4 bases, and 9 bases lay between the germline ends.

V and J are TRBV11-3 and TRBJ2-5, with D perhaps matching TRBD2 (6 bases). CDR3 size: 15 residues. Looked up from germline, CDR1 is SGHNT and CDR2 is YENEEA. V was pared by 2 bases and J by 5 bases, with 15 bases between. CDR3 protein: CASSLNRGMGETQYF. CDR3 coding DNA: TGTGCCAGCAGCTTAAATCGGGGGATGGGTGAGACCCAGTACTTC.

This clonotype was seen a few times. The V call is TRBV7-2, the J call TRBJ1-2; unclear D gene. Trimming removed 5 bases at V and 1 base at J, with 14 bases between. The CDR3 sequence is 15 residues long. Per the germline V gene, CDR1 is SGHTA and CDR2 is FQGNSA. CDR3 amino acids: CASSRSGSVNYGYTF. In DNA form, the CDR3 reads TGTGCCAGCAGCCGGTCGGGGTCGGTTAACTATGGCTACACCTTC.

V gene TRBV7-9 combines with J gene TRBJ2-4; D might be TRBD1 or TRBD2, each matching 5 bases. The germline V gene has CDR1 SEHNR and CDR2 FQNEAQ (reference sequence). This CDR3 has 16 residues. The V gene lost 2 bases and the J gene lost 9 bases, with 20 bases spanning the gap. The CDR3 loop is CASSLSSPPGRPIQYF. The CDR3 region has the DNA TGTGCCAGCAGCTTAAGTTCCCCCCCGGGGCGCCCCATTCAGTACTTC.

The J gene is TRBJ2-5, the V gene TRBV2, with a weak D call TRBD2 (6 bases). The CDR3 has 13 residues. V lost 4 bases and J 2 bases, leaving 8 bases between the germline ends. Germline assignment: CDR1 SNHLY and CDR2 FYNNEI. This CDR3 reads CASSAGAQETQYF. For the CDR3, the DNA is TGTGCCAGCAGTGCGGGAGCTCAAGAGACCCAGTACTTC.

Note on this clonotype: A single base separates this from a much larger clone, so it may be a read error. The chain is built from TRBV7-2 and TRBJ2-2, with D unclear. The CDR3 is 11 residues long. The V end was cut by 5 bases, the J end by 4 bases, with 2 bases between. Germline CDR1 is SGHTA and CDR2 is FQGNSA. The CDR3 nucleotides read TGTGCCAGCAGCGCCACCGGGGAGCTGTTTTTT. Protein: CASSATGELFF.

In its sample, this clonotype was seen once. This chain joins TRBV12-3 or TRBV12-4 and TRBJ2-5, with 8 bases matching TRBD2. V lost 8 bases and J lost 4; bases outside the gene matches: 9. The CDR3 spans 14 residues. Written as DNA, the CDR3 is TGTGCCAGCGCGTCGCGGGGGGCTGGAGAGACCCAGTACTTC. It codes for CASASRGAGETQYF.

This chain uses TRBV10-3 with TRBJ2-1; TRBD1 matches 11 bases. Trimming at V came to 0 bases and at J to 3 bases, leaving 1 base not matched to a gene. CDR3 size: 16 residues. Germline CDR1 and CDR2: ENHRY and SYGVKD. CDR3 coding DNA: TGTGCCATCAGTGAGTCGGGGACAGGGGGCTACAATGAGCAGTTCTTC. Encoded protein: CAISESGTGGYNEQFF.

V is TRBV5-5 and J is TRBJ1-4; D is uncertain. In germline, CDR1 is SGHKS, CDR2 YYEKEE (reference sequence). The V end lost 4 bases, the J end lost 8 bases, and 15 bases lay between the germline ends. This CDR3 is built from 14 residues. The CDR3 DNA sequence: TGTGCCAGCAGCGGTCGGACGGTCGGCGAAAAACTGTTTTTT. Its translation: CASSGRTVGEKLFF.

The chain has TRBV5-1 and TRBJ2-5; 11 positions match TRBD2. The J call may be faulty, since TRBJ2-1 better matches the DNA end. Looked up from germline, CDR1 is SGHRS and CDR2 is YFSETQ. This CDR3 spans 16 amino acids. The CDR3 region is CASSASSGGAPGEQFF. The CDR3 bases are TGCGCCAGCAGCGCAAGTAGCGGGGGGGCCCCGGGTGAGCAGTTCTTC.

The chain couples TRBV6-4 to TRBJ2-1; D is unclear. This CDR3 spans 13 amino acids. Trimming shortened V by 2 bases and J by 12 bases, and 14 bases separated the two germline ends. CDR1 is MRHNA, CDR2 SNTAGT, per germline. The CDR3 spells CASSDDDPRGQFF. For the CDR3, the DNA is TGTGCCAGCAGTGACGACGACCCTCGAGGGCAGTTCTTC.

This clonotype occurred a few times. The junction shows a germline mismatch at one end, possibly a read error. The chain links TRBV9 to TRBJ1-4; no firm D call. The CDR3 consists of 16 residues. Germline CDR1 and CDR2: SGDLS and YYNGEE. CDR3 region: CASSVAQTHRNEKLFF. Written as DNA, the CDR3 is TGTGCCAGCAGCGTAGCCCAGACACACCGTAATGAAAAGCTGTTTTTT.

This clonotype has more than one count but fewer than ten. The V gene is TRBV12-3 or TRBV12-4, the J gene TRBJ1-3; unclear D gene. This CDR3 spans 14 amino acids. With 3 bases removed from V and 0 bases from J, the gap between germline ends came to 6 bases. Here the CDR3 reads CASSFWVSGNTIYF. In nucleotides, the CDR3 is TGTGCCAGCAGTTTCTGGGTCTCTGGAAACACCATATATTTT.

In this sample, this clonotype turned up a few times. This chain links TRBV7-2 with TRBJ2-5, with 8 bases lining up with TRBD2. The CDR3 extends over 14 amino acids. Germline V CDR1 and CDR2: SGHTA, FQGNSA. V dropped 6 bases and J dropped 5; count of bases not matched to a gene: 8. CDR3 in DNA: TGTGCCAGCAGTCATTGGACTAGCTCGGAGACCCAGTACTTC. This codes for CASSHWTSSETQYF. The full variable domain, in which reference TRBV7-2 and TRBJ2-5 provide the parts outside the CDR3, is GAGVSQSPSNKVTEKGKDVELRCDPISGHTALYWYRQSLGQGLEFLIYFQGNSAPDKSGLPSDRFSAERTGGSVSTLTIQRTQQEDSAVYLCASSHWTSSETQYFGPGTRLLVL.

This clonotype came up a few times. The chain joins TRBV9 to TRBJ2-3; D gene unclear. The V end was cut by 0 bases, the J end by 9 bases, with 11 bases between. The CDR3 extends over 13 amino acids. Germline V gene lookup returns CDR1 SGDLS and CDR2 YYNGEE. The CDR3 sequence: CASSVEGAYTQYF. The CDR3 region has the DNA TGTGCCAGCAGCGTAGAAGGCGCTTACACGCAGTATTTT. Drawing the rest from reference TRBV9 and TRBJ2-3, the complete variable domain is DSGVTQTPKHLITATGQRVTLRCSPRSGDLSVYWYQQSLDQGLQFLIQYYNGEERAKGNILERFSAQQFPDLHSELNLSSLELGDSALYFCASSVEGAYTQYFGPGTRLTVL.